This TCR beta chain derives from a study of shared clonotypes between healthy human individuals. Sequencing was performed with immunoSEQ multiplex PCR; in TCRdb, only in-frame clones are kept and a portion is missing. The sample lists under 650,000 clones, 90% to 97% occurring once. Germline values: CDR1 SEHNR, CDR2 FQNEAQ (reference sequence). The CDR3 has 14 residues. Trimming cost V 1 base and J 3 bases, with 7 bases left between them. The TCR was taken from a woman aged 25 to 45 in good health. The genes are TRBV7-9 and TRBJ1-5; D uncertain. The sample consisted of naive CD4+ T cells sorted from blood. Sample subset: CD45RA+ positively selected. The CDR3 protein is CASSLVGDNQPQHF. As DNA, the CDR3 is TGTGCCAGCAGCTTAGTCGGCGACAATCAGCCCCAGCATTTT.